This T cell receptor (beta chain) is drawn from a study of breast tumors, draining lymph nodes, adjacent tissues. Study findings and constraints: The data were judged consistent with most tumor T cells coming from lymph node and expanding in tumor. Tumors had less TCR diversity than lymph nodes, more than nontumor tissue. Luminal-like breast cancer showed significantly greater tumor-nontumor repertoire similarity than basal-like breast cancer did. Data only fit, rather than demonstrated, lymph node origin of most tumor T cells.

In its sample, this clonotype was seen a few times. Its target is not known. A much larger clonotype is one base distant, so this may be a read error. Samples came from axillary lymph nodes draining the breast cancer. MiXCR was run by TCRdb on the multiplex PCR reads, yielding one entry per CDR3 protein. The sample includes about 300,000 distinct CDR3 sequences, over 30% seen only once; the top ten take about 1.2%. This CDR3 spans 13 amino acids. Germline assignment: CDR1 DFQATT and CDR2 SNEGSKA (reference sequence). The chain links TRBV20-1 to TRBJ2-6, with a tentative D call TRBD1 (5 bases). The sequenced material came from axillary lymph node tissue. This TCR came from a female donor with breast cancer. Some clones in this sample may be carry-over from other donors' samples. The CDR3 protein is CSASRAGANALTF. In DNA, the CDR3 is TGCAGTGCTAGTAGGGCTGGGGCCAACGCCCTGACTTTC.